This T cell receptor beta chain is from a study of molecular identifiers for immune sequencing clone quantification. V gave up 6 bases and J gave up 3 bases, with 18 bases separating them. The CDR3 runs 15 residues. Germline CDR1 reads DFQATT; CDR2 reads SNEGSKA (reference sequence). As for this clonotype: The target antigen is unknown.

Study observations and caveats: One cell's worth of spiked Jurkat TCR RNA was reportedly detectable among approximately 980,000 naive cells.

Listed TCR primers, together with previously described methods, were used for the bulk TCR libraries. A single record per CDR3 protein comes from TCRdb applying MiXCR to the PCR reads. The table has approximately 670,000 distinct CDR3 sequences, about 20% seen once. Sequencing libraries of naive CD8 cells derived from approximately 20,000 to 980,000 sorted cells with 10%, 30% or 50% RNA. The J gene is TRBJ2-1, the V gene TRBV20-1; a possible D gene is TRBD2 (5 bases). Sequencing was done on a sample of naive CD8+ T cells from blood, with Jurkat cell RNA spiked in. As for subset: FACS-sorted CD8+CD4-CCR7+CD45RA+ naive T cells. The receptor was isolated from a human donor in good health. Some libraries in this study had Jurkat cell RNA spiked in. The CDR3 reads CSANSAVDYYNEQFF. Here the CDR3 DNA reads TGCAGTGCGAATTCAGCGGTGGATTACTACAATGAGCAGTTCTTC.